This T cell receptor (beta chain) derives from a study of blood T cell repertoires in COVID-19. Overall study context: PBMCs, B-cell-depleted T cells, or T cells provided the cDNA or gDNA that made up the material.

Germline CDR1 and CDR2: MNHEY and SVGAGI. Deletions cut 0 bases from V and 0 bases from J, with 9 bases between. The CDR3 extends over 15 amino acids. Repertoires were generated with immunoSEQ multiplex PCR, while TCRdb's copy carries only in-frame clones and drops some. The sample holds about 370,000 clones, about 89% seen once. Sample: PBMCs or T cells enriched from blood (not recorded which). The chain carries TRBV6-5 and TRBJ2-7; possible D gene TRBD2, 5 bases. This sequence was found in a woman aged 40-49 years who had been exposed to COVID-19. CDR3 in amino acids: CASSYSGRGSYEQYF. The CDR3 DNA reads TGTGCCAGCAGTTACTCGGGCCGGGGCTCCTACGAGCAGTACTTC.